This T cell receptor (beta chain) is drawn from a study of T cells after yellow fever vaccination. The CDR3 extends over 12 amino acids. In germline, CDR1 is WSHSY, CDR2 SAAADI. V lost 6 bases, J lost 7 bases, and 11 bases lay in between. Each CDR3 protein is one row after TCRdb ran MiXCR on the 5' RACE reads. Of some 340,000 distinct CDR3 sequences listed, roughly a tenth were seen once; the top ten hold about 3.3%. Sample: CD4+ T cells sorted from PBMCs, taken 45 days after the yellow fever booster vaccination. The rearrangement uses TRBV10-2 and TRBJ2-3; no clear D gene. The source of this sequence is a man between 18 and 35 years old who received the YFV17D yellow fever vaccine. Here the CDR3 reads CASRSGVYTQYF. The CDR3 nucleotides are TGCGCCAGCAGGTCTGGGGTTTATACGCAGTATTTT.